The 14 T cell receptor beta chains given below trace back to one sample, sequenced in a study of blood T cell repertoires in COVID-19. Repertoires were generated with immunoSEQ multiplex PCR, while TCRdb's copy carries only in-frame clones and drops some. The sample lists 30,000 or so clones; about 89% were seen once. Sequencing was performed on peripheral blood. Receptors were obtained from a human donor in a cohort sampled during active COVID-19.

This clone came up once. The gene calls are TRBV9 and TRBJ2-5; 11 positions agree with TRBD2. The CDR3 loop spans 19 amino acids. The V gene end was trimmed by 2 bases and the J gene end by 0 bases; junction bases not matched to a gene: 12. CDR1 is SGDLS and CDR2 is YYNGEE in the germline V gene. The CDR3 DNA is TGTGCCAGCAGCGTTCTCTCCGGGACTAGCGGCACAGACCAAGAGACCCAGTACTTC. This translates into CASSVLSGTSGTDQETQYF.

The gene calls are TRBV28 and TRBJ1-3; D remains ambiguous. Trimming pared 1 base from V and 4 bases from J, leaving 5 bases between. Per the germline V gene, CDR1 is MDHEN and CDR2 is SYDVKM. The CDR3 is made up of 13 amino acids. The CDR3 region is CASSLSIGNTIYF. The CDR3 nucleotides read TGTGCCAGCAGTTTATCTATAGGAAACACCATATATTTT.

The rearrangement joins TRBV30 to TRBJ2-2, with D tentatively TRBD1 (5 bases). Trimming left V 2 bases short and J 6 bases short, with 10 bases between. Germline V gene sequence: CDR1 GTSNPN, CDR2 SVGIG (reference sequence). The length of the CDR3 is 13 residues. This CDR3 reads CAWSPQGAGELFF. DNA of the CDR3: TGTGCCTGGAGTCCCCAGGGCGCCGGGGAGCTGTTTTTT.

The rearrangement joins TRBV7-8 to TRBJ1-3, with unresolved D. The CDR3 covers 15 residues. V was cut by 5 bases and J by 4 bases, with 15 bases left in between. Germline V lookup: CDR1 SGHVS, CDR2 FQNEAQ. CDR3 sequence reads: CASSRLGGSGNTIYF. The CDR3 region has the DNA TGTGCCAGCAGCCGATTAGGAGGGTCAGGAAACACCATATATTTT.

The V call is TRBV6-2 or TRBV6-3, the J call TRBJ2-3; 8 nucleotides match TRBD1. The V gene's germline CDR1 is MNHEY and CDR2 SVGEGT. This CDR3 has 15 amino acids. After removal of 6 bases from V and 7 bases from J, the junction contained 12 bases not matched to a gene. DNA of the CDR3: TGTGCCAGCAGCCCCCTTCCGGACAGGGCGAATACGCAGTATTTT. This encodes CASSPLPDRANTQYF.

The rearrangement links TRBV24-1 to TRBJ1-2; unclear D gene. Trimming left V 9 bases short and J 2 bases short, with 18 bases between. Germline V gene sequence: CDR1 KGHDR, CDR2 SFDVKD. The CDR3 runs to 15 residues. In nucleotides, the CDR3 is TGTGCCACCCGAGACACCCAAGGTCCAAACTATGGCTACACCTTC. This encodes CATRDTQGPNYGYTF.

The chain links TRBV6-1 to TRBJ1-2; D is ambiguous. V gave up 2 bases and J gave up 2 bases, with 9 bases separating them. The CDR3 contains 14 residues. Germline CDR1 MNHNS, CDR2 SASEGT. The chain's CDR3 is CASSETSVNYGYTF. Written as DNA, the CDR3 is TGTGCCAGCAGTGAAACCAGCGTAAACTATGGCTACACCTTC.

V gene TRBV27 combines with J gene TRBJ1-4, with D tentatively TRBD1 (5 bases). CDR3 size: 14 residues. V was trimmed by 5 bases and J by 7 bases, leaving 14 bases between them. CDR1 is MNHEY, CDR2 SMNVEV, per germline (reference sequence). CDR3 DNA: TGTGCCAGCAGTCGCCCAGGGTGGGGTGAAAAACTGTTTTTT. Translated, it gives CASSRPGWGEKLFF. The variable domain in full, with the rest retrieved from reference TRBV27 and TRBJ1-4, is EAQVTQNPRYLITVTGKKLTVTCSQNMNHEYMSWYRQDPGLGLRQIYYSMNVEVTDKGDVPEGYKVSRKEKRNFPLILESPSPNQTSLYFCASSRPGWGEKLFFGSGTQLSVL.

This rearrangement joins TRBV2 to TRBJ1-2; TRBD1 matches at 8 bases. The CDR3 is 14 residues long. Germline trimming cut 11 bases from V and 3 bases from J; bases unmatched to any gene: 11. Per the germline V gene, CDR1 is SNHLY and CDR2 is FYNNEI. The CDR3 sequence: CASFGTGSHYGYTF. CDR3 sequence (DNA): TGTGCCTCGTTTGGGACAGGTAGTCACTATGGCTACACCTTC.

CDR3 nucleotides: TGTGCCAGCAGTCCCCCAGGAGGGACCACGCAGTATTTT. Protein: CASSPPGGTTQYF. The chain has TRBV12-3 or TRBV12-4 and TRBJ2-3, with a weak D call TRBD2 (6 bases). V lost 5 bases and J lost 9, with 15 bases in between. The CDR3 contains 13 residues.

The V and J genes are TRBV18 and TRBJ2-5; D gene uncertain. This CDR3 is built from 14 residues. Trimming took 0 bases from V and 5 from J, leaving 10 bases between them. Germline V lookup: CDR1 KGHSH, CDR2 LQKENI. The CDR3 reads CASSPPGLLETQYF. In nucleotides, the CDR3 is TGTGCCAGCTCACCACCGGGCCTACTGGAGACCCAGTACTTC.

The chain recombines TRBV5-1 with TRBJ2-3, with unresolved D. The CDR3 totals 15 residues. Trimming removed 1 base from V and 0 bases from J, with 9 bases in between. Germline loops: CDR1 SGHRS, CDR2 YFSETQ. The CDR3 DNA reads as TGCGCCAGCAGCTTGCCGGTGGGCAGCACAGATACGCAGTATTTT. Its translation is CASSLPVGSTDTQYF.

The genes are TRBV6-5 and TRBJ1-1; D gene uncertain. The CDR3 length is 11 residues. Germline CDR1 and CDR2: MNHEY and SVGAGI. Trimming removed 5 bases at V and 10 bases at J, with 11 bases between. This CDR3 reads CASSHGAAAFF. The DNA of the CDR3 is TGTGCCAGCAGTCACGGTGCGGCAGCTTTCTTT.

This chain joins TRBV5-1 and TRBJ2-3, with 13 bases matching TRBD2. After removal of 4 bases from V and 8 bases from J, the junction contained 16 bases not matched to a gene. The germline gives CDR1 SGHRS, CDR2 YFSETQ. The length of the CDR3 is 18 residues. CDR3 loop: CASSLGGLAGVTGGTQYF. CDR3 in DNA: TGCGCCAGCAGCCTCGGAGGACTAGCGGGGGTCACAGGGGGTACGCAGTATTTT.